The sequence of this T cell receptor (beta chain) was determined in a study of blood T cells in healthy people across ages. The CDR3 has 15 residues. Trimming cost V 0 bases and J 4 bases, with 12 bases left between them. Germline V gene sequence: CDR1 DFQATT, CDR2 SNEGSKA (reference sequence). Comment on this clonotype: Antigen specificity is unknown.

Sample-barcoded 5' priming and a J-beta primer mix drove a second PCR of about 6 to 11 cycles. MiXCR, run by TCRdb on the 5' RACE reads, gives a single entry per CDR3 protein. Of about 840,000 distinct CDR3 sequences in the sample, roughly 29% are singletons; the top ten hold roughly 10%. General observations from the study: There were more naive CD4+ cells and higher diversity in long-lived donors than in aged donors.

These records were also assigned to another study, of T cells of mothers and their children. That paper notes: Mothers and children who were related shared slightly more overlap than unrelated pairs, but not significantly more.

The receptor's source is a woman aged 40 to 50 in good health. Sequencing was carried out using blood. This sequence joins TRBV20-1 and TRBJ1-4; D not resolved. In DNA, the CDR3 is TGCAGTGCTAGAGATTTCGCAGGTGATAATGAAAAACTGTTTTTT. Amino acid sequence: CSARDFAGDNEKLFF.